This TCR beta chain is drawn from a study of T cells in Graves' hyperthyroidism and ophthalmopathy. Germline loops: CDR1 SGHRS, CDR2 YFSETQ. This CDR3 has 14 amino acids. Using RNA transcripts as the source, TCR beta CDR3 regions were amplified. HTBI primers were the set used in a first-round RT-PCR of the TCR CDR3. TCRdb reprocessed the multiplex PCR reads via MiXCR and lists one record per CDR3 protein. The table has 500,000 to 800,000 distinct CDR3 sequences, about 14% seen once. About this clonotype itself: The antigen remains undetermined. The junction departs from germline at one end; a sequencing error may be responsible.

Points from the study as a whole: Blood shared most expanded thyroid clonotypes above 0.001.

The chain couples TRBV5-1 to TRBJ1-2; the D is unclear. The source material was blood. The TCR was taken from a woman aged 45-60 years with Graves' ophthalmopathy. CDR3 region: CASSLRSGNYGYTF. CDR3 DNA: TGTGCCAGCAGCTTGCGTTCGGGTAACTATGGCTACACCTTC.